The 30 T cell receptor beta chains in this list originate from one sample, sequenced in a study of T cell responses to AZD1222 COVID-19 vaccine. Assay used: immunoSEQ multiplex PCR; TCRdb lists only in-frame clones, some missing. This table has 80,000 to 90,000 clones, approximately 90% appearing once. The sequencing used peripheral blood, collected 28 days after the second AZD1222 dose. The receptors here all came from an adult who received the AZD1222 COVID-19 vaccine.

Within the sample, this clone is medium-sized (0.01 to 0.1%). Germline and junction disagree at one end, which may indicate a read error. This sequence joins TRBV4-3 and TRBJ2-2; weak D call: TRBD1 (5 bases). This CDR3 region has 15 residues. CDR1 LGHNA and CDR2 YSLEER come from the germline V gene. The CDR3 loop reads CASRQARTPTGELFF. In nucleotides, the CDR3 is TGCGCCAGCAGACAAGCTAGGACACCCACCGGGGAGCTGTTTTTT.

This sequence joins TRBV19 and TRBJ1-1; 7 positions match TRBD1. This CDR3 comprises 13 residues. CDR1 is LNHDA and CDR2 is SQIVND in the germline V gene (reference sequence). V shed 8 bases, J shed 4 bases, and the junction held 7 bases outside the gene matches. CDR3 sequence (DNA): TGTGCCAGTTCGTACAGGGGAGCCACTGAAGCTTTCTTT. It codes for CASSYRGATEAFF. Full variable domain (rest looked up from reference TRBV19 and TRBJ1-1): DGGITQSPKYLFRKEGQNVTLSCEQNLNHDAMYWYRQDPGQGLRLIYYSQIVNDFQKGDIAEGYSVSREKKESFPLTVTSAQKNPTAFYLCASSYRGATEAFFGQGTRLTVV.

V usage is TRBV7-3 and J usage is TRBJ2-3, with D possibly called TRBD1 or TRBD2 (6 bases each). The CDR3 is 14 amino acids. The germline V gene has CDR1 SGHTA and CDR2 FQGTGA. Trimming took 2 bases from V and 5 from J, leaving 11 bases between them. In nucleotides, the CDR3 is TGTGCCAGCAGCTTATCGGGGGCCCGAGATACGCAGTATTTT. Translating gives CASSLSGARDTQYF.

The J gene is TRBJ2-3, the V gene TRBV6-5; maybe TRBD2 (6 bases). V lost 0 bases and J 6 bases, leaving 16 bases between the germline ends. This CDR3 comprises 16 residues. CDR1 is MNHEY and CDR2 is SVGAGI in the germline V gene. CDR3 protein: CASSYSGGIELDTQYF. The CDR3 DNA sequence: TGTGCCAGCAGTTACTCGGGGGGTATAGAGTTGGATACGCAGTATTTT.

This chain connects TRBV10-2 to TRBJ2-2; the D gene is possibly TRBD2 (6 bases). Germline CDR1 WSHSY, CDR2 SAAADI. The V end was cut by 4 bases, the J end by 7 bases, with 13 bases between. This CDR3 is built from 14 residues. In DNA, the CDR3 is TGCGCCAGCAGTGCTGGAGGGGTCGGCGGGGAGCTGTTTTTT. This gives the protein CASSAGGVGGELFF.

The chain is built from TRBV19 and TRBJ1-2; 8 nucleotides line up with TRBD1. From germline, CDR1 is LNHDA and CDR2 SQIVND (reference sequence). Trimming cost V 10 bases and J 4 bases; bases outside gene matches: 8. The CDR3 runs to 13 residues. The CDR3 bases are TGTGCCACCCAGGGGGCGGGAGGCTATGGCTACACCTTC. This encodes CATQGAGGYGYTF. The full variable domain, its missing parts supplied by reference TRBV19 and TRBJ1-2, is DGGITQSPKYLFRKEGQNVTLSCEQNLNHDAMYWYRQDPGQGLRLIYYSQIVNDFQKGDIAEGYSVSREKKESFPLTVTSAQKNPTAFYLCATQGAGGYGYTFGSGTRLTVV.

The chain combines TRBV7-2 with TRBJ1-5; no reliable D call. This CDR3 comprises 17 residues. V lost 0 bases, J lost 4 bases, and 16 bases lay in between. Germline CDR1 reads SGHTA; CDR2 reads FQGNSA. CDR3 sequence reads: CASSLARTTAFNQPQHF. The CDR3 DNA reads TGTGCCAGCAGCTTAGCCAGAACTACGGCGTTTAATCAGCCCCAGCATTTT.

The CDR3 DNA sequence: TGCGCCAGCAGCTTGCAAAGCGGGGGGAGCACAGATACGCAGTATTTT. Protein product: CASSLQSGGSTDTQYF. The chain employs TRBV5-1 and TRBJ2-3; 9 bases line up with TRBD2. V gave up 1 base and J gave up 0 bases; unmatched junction bases: 3. The length of the CDR3 is 16 residues. Per the germline V gene, CDR1 is SGHRS and CDR2 is YFSETQ.

The genes are TRBV19 and TRBJ1-3, with D tentatively TRBD1 (5 bases). Germline V gene data show CDR1 as LNHDA and CDR2 as SQIVND (reference sequence). The CDR3 length is 15 residues. V lost 4 bases to trimming and J lost 0 bases, with 10 bases between them. The CDR3 DNA reads as TGTGCCAGTAGTACCCGGGGCCGCTCTGGAAACACCATATATTTT. This encodes CASSTRGRSGNTIYF.

The chain carries TRBV3-1 (or the pseudogene TRBV3-2) and TRBJ2-1, with 10 bases aligning to TRBD2. CDR1 is LGHDT and CDR2 is YNNKEL in the germline V gene (reference sequence). Trimming removed 1 base from V and 9 bases from J; junction bases left unmatched: 6. The CDR3 sequence is 15 residues long. The CDR3 DNA is TGTGCCAGCAGCCAAGGCCTAGCGGGGGCGGTTGAGCAGTTCTTC. Amino acid sequence: CASSQGLAGAVEQFF.

The chain joins TRBV5-1 to TRBJ1-3; TRBD1 aligns across 12 bases. This CDR3 has 19 amino acids. Germline V gives CDR1 SGHRS, CDR2 YFSETQ. V shed 0 bases, J shed 3 bases, and the junction held 10 bases outside the gene matches. DNA of the CDR3: TGCGCCAGCAGCTTGGGTCGGGACAGGGGGCGACTTCTTGGAAACACCATATATTTT. This encodes CASSLGRDRGRLLGNTIYF.

This clone was seen a handful of times. The rearrangement joins TRBV28 to TRBJ2-5, with 9 bases fitting TRBD1. Trimming cost V 4 bases and J 4 bases; bases outside gene matches: 1. The germline V gene encodes CDR1 MDHEN and CDR2 SYDVKM. This CDR3 region has 13 residues. The CDR3 DNA sequence: TGTGCCAGCAGTTACAGGGGGCTAGAGACCCAGTACTTC. Its translation is CASSYRGLETQYF.

This clone was recorded a few times. The rearrangement uses TRBV3-1 (or the pseudogene TRBV3-2) and TRBJ1-6, with D unclear. CDR1 is LGHDT, CDR2 YNNKEL, per germline (reference sequence). The CDR3 is made up of 15 amino acids. V was clipped by 0 bases and J by 8 bases, with 11 bases between them. The CDR3 region is CASSQDGSSYSPLHF. Here the CDR3 DNA reads TGTGCCAGCAGCCAAGATGGGAGTTCTTATTCACCCCTCCACTTT.

The CDR3 bases are TGTGCCACCAGGCGGGACAGGGATAATGAAAAACTGTTTTTT. It specifies CATRRDRDNEKLFF. The chain is built from TRBV15 and TRBJ1-4, with 9 positions matching TRBD1. Per the germline V gene, CDR1 is LNHNV and CDR2 is YYDKDF (reference sequence). The CDR3 sequence is 14 residues long. Unmatched junction bases numbered 3, after V lost 6 bases and J lost 4 bases. The variable domain in full, with the rest retrieved from reference TRBV15 and TRBJ1-4, is DAMVIQNPRYQVTQFGKPVTLSCSQTLNHNVMYWYQQKSSQAPKLLFHYYDKDFNNEADTPDNFQSRRPNTSFCFLDIRSPGLGDTAMYLCATRRDRDNEKLFFGSGTQLSVL.

Only a few counts were recorded for this clone. The chain has TRBV9 and TRBJ2-5; the match to TRBD2 covers 9 bases. The CDR3 runs 15 residues. V lost 1 base to trimming and J lost 5 bases; unmatched junction nucleotides: 6. The germline CDR1 and CDR2 sequences are SGDLS and YYNGEE. CDR3 residues: CASSVLAGGSETQYF. The CDR3 DNA reads TGTGCCAGCAGCGTACTCGCGGGGGGGTCGGAGACCCAGTACTTC.

The chain links TRBV24-1 to TRBJ2-5; D assignment may be TRBD1 or TRBD2 (5 bases each). Trimming shortened V by 4 bases and J by 0 bases, and 14 bases separated the two germline ends. Germline V CDR1 and CDR2: KGHDR, SFDVKD. The CDR3 is 16 residues long. Here the CDR3 DNA reads TGTGCCACCAGTGACCGTTCCGGGGCCTACCAAGAGACCCAGTACTTC. This sequence encodes CATSDRSGAYQETQYF.

The chain links TRBV4-1 to TRBJ2-3; tentative D call: TRBD2 (7 bases). From germline, CDR1 is MGHRA and CDR2 YSYEKL. CDR3 length: 17 residues. V dropped 1 base and J dropped 0 bases, with 14 bases sitting between them. The CDR3 loop is CASSQVGRGRSTDTQYF. The CDR3 DNA reads as TGCGCCAGCAGCCAAGTGGGGCGGGGGCGAAGCACAGATACGCAGTATTTT.

V and J are TRBV7-9 and TRBJ1-2, with D maybe TRBD1 (5 bases). V shed 2 bases and J shed 3 bases, with 10 bases lying between them. CDR3 length: 14 amino acids. Germline values: CDR1 SEHNR, CDR2 FQNEAQ (reference sequence). The DNA for the CDR3 is TGTGCCAGCAGCTTACTTGGGGGGGACTATGGCTACACCTTC. Translating it yields CASSLLGGDYGYTF.

The chain joins TRBV4-3 to TRBJ2-3, with D tentatively TRBD2 (5 bases). Trimming removed 0 bases at V and 11 bases at J, with 15 bases between. The CDR3 sequence is 14 residues long. From germline, CDR1 is LGHNA and CDR2 YSLEER. As DNA, the CDR3 is TGCGCCAGCAGCCAAGAAGTGACTGCGGGTAGGCAGTATTTT. Amino acid sequence: CASSQEVTAGRQYF.

This CDR3 is CASSLSSLEQYF. The CDR3 coding sequence is TGTGCCAGCAGCTTAAGTTCTCTCGAGCAGTACTTC. This chain uses TRBV7-9 with TRBJ2-7; D ambiguous. V gave up 2 bases and J gave up 6 bases, with 8 bases separating them. Per the germline V gene, CDR1 is SEHNR and CDR2 is FQNEAQ (reference sequence). There are 12 residues in the CDR3.

The genes are TRBV10-2 and TRBJ2-7; maybe TRBD1 (5 bases). From germline, CDR1 is WSHSY and CDR2 SAAADI. Trimming took off 2 bases at V and 5 bases at J, with 13 bases between the two ends. The CDR3 is made up of 14 amino acids. CDR3 sequence: CASSELNRWDEQYF. DNA of the CDR3: TGCGCCAGCAGTGAGCTTAACAGGTGGGACGAGCAGTACTTC.

The rearrangement uses TRBV30 and TRBJ1-4; D gene unclear. V was clipped by 0 bases and J by 12 bases, with 14 bases between them. The CDR3 totals 13 residues. Germline CDR1 GTSNPN, CDR2 SVGIG (reference sequence). Here the CDR3 reads CAWSVSLAMELFF. The CDR3 nucleotides read TGTGCCTGGAGTGTATCCCTCGCTATGGAACTGTTTTTT.

This sequence joins TRBV6-5 and TRBJ2-7, with 7 bases lining up with TRBD1. The CDR3 contains 13 residues. With V trimmed by 6 bases and J by 3 bases, 5 bases remained unmatched. Germline V gene lookup returns CDR1 MNHEY and CDR2 SVGAGI. The CDR3 DNA reads as TGTGCCAGCAGGACCCGGGACAGCTACGAGCAGTACTTC. It codes for CASRTRDSYEQYF.

The chain joins TRBV6-2 or TRBV6-3 to TRBJ2-5, with 14 bases that match TRBD2. J lost 4 bases, V lost 4 bases, and 8 bases had no gene match. Germline CDR1 and CDR2: MNHEY and SVGEGT. The CDR3 runs 17 residues. The CDR3 region is CASSSGTSGGAPETQYF. The CDR3 DNA reads TGTGCCAGCAGTTCCGGGACTAGCGGGGGTGCTCCAGAGACCCAGTACTTC.

This chain links TRBV5-1 with TRBJ2-1; D gene unclear. Germline loops: CDR1 SGHRS, CDR2 YFSETQ. The CDR3 runs to 13 residues. The V gene lost 0 bases and the J gene lost 12 bases, with 13 bases spanning the gap. The CDR3 DNA follows: TGCGCCAGCAGCTTGGAGATCGGCCAAGGGCAGTTCTTC. Translating it yields CASSLEIGQGQFF.

The chain has TRBV14 and TRBJ2-7; 8 bases map to TRBD1. Germline assignment: CDR1 SGHDN and CDR2 FVKESK. The CDR3 runs 13 residues. The ends lost 1 base at V and 12 bases at J; junction bases unmatched: 8. This CDR3 is CASSQGGRTGRYF. The DNA for the CDR3 is TGTGCCAGCAGCCAAGGGGGTAGGACAGGGAGGTACTTC.

The rearrangement joins TRBV6-5 to TRBJ1-6; TRBD1 might be the D (5 bases). The CDR3 consists of 15 residues. Trimming took 2 bases from V and 7 from J, leaving 12 bases between them. Germline CDR1 reads MNHEY; CDR2 reads SVGAGI. The CDR3 DNA is TGTGCCAGCAGTTACGCGGGACGGGCCAATTCACCCCTCCACTTT. This encodes CASSYAGRANSPLHF.

The rearrangement uses TRBV18 and TRBJ1-6; D is undetermined. The germline V gene encodes CDR1 KGHSH and CDR2 LQKENI. Trimming shortened V by 3 bases and J by 12 bases, and 9 bases separated the two germline ends. CDR3 length equals 12 residues. CDR3 nucleotides: TGTGCCAGCTCACCTGAAACGGGACCCCTCCACTTT. Translation gives CASSPETGPLHF.

The chain couples TRBV7-2 to TRBJ1-2; D ambiguous. CDR3 size: 13 residues. Looked up from germline, CDR1 is SGHTA and CDR2 is FQGNSA. V lost 1 base and J lost 8, with 11 bases in between. As DNA, the CDR3 is TGTGCCAGCAGCTTAGAGATGGTCCGGGGCTACACCTTC. Protein product: CASSLEMVRGYTF.

The gene calls are TRBV5-1 and TRBJ2-3; 11 positions agree with TRBD2. The V segment lost 4 bases and the J segment 1 base; nucleotides outside the gene matches: 8. Germline lookup yields CDR1 SGHRS and CDR2 YFSETQ. There are 17 residues in the CDR3. The CDR3, as DNA: TGCGCCAGCAGCCTGGGGACTAGCGGAACGGGCACAGATACGCAGTATTTT. This translates into CASSLGTSGTGTDTQYF.